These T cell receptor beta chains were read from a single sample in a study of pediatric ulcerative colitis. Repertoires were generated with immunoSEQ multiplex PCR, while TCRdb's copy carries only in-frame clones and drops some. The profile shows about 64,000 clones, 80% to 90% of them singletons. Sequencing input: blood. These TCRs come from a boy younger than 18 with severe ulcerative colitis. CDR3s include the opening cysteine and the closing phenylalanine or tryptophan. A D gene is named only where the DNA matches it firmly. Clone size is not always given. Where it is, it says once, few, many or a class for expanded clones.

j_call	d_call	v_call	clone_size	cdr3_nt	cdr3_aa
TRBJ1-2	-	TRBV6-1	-	TGTGCCAGCAGTGCCCCTGACCGGGCTGACTATGGCTACACCTTC	CASSAPDRADYGYTF
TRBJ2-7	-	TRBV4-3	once	TGCGCCAGCAGCCAATTTTCGGGGGACGAGCAGTACTTC	CASSQFSGDEQYF
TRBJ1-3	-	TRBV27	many	TGTGCCAGCAGTCCCAGGGTTAGTGGAAACACCATATATTTT	CASSPRVSGNTIYF
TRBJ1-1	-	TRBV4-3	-	TGCGCCACCGAGGGGCCCACTGAAGCTTTCTTT	CATEGPTEAFF
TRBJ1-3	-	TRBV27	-	TGTGCCAGCAGTCCCCGGGGCCAGGGAGGAAACACCATATATTTT	CASSPRGQGGNTIYF
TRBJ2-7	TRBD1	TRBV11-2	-	TGTGCCAGCGGACAGGGTGGAAGCTCCTACGAGCAGTACTTC	CASGQGGSSYEQYF
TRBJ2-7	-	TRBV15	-	TGTGCCACCAGCAGCGGACGGGGGATCTCCTACGAGCAGTACTTC	CATSSGRGISYEQYF
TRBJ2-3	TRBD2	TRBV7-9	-	TGTGCCAGCAGCTTTAGCGGGACAGATACGCAGTATTTT	CASSFSGTDTQYF
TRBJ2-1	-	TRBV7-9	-	TGTGCCAGCACCGGCGGGTACAATGAGCAGTTCTTC	CASTGGYNEQFF
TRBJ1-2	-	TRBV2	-	TGTGCCAGCAGTGAATTACAGGGTGATGGCTACACCTTC	CASSELQGDGYTF
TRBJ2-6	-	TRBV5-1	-	TGCGCCAGCAGCGCCGGACACCAATACTCTGGGGCCAACGTCCTGACTTTC	CASSAGHQYSGANVLTF
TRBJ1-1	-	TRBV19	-	TGTGCCAGTAGTAGTACCCGGGGTCCCCCTGAAGCTTTCTTT	CASSSTRGPPEAFF
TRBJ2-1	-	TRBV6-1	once	TGTGCCAGCAGTGAGGACCGGGACTCTTACAATGAGCAGTTCTTC	CASSEDRDSYNEQFF
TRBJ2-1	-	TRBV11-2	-	TGTGCCAGCAGCTTAGGGCAGGGAAAGGAGCAGTTCTTC	CASSLGQGKEQFF
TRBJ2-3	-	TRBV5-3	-	TGTGCCAGAAGCTTGAGGACATCCACAGATACGCAGTATTTT	CARSLRTSTDTQYF
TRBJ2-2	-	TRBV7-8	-	TGTGCCAGCAGCTTAGGAATCCCCCTCGGGGAGCTGTTTTTT	CASSLGIPLGELFF
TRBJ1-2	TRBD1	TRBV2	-	TGTGCCAGCAGTGAAGCGATCCTGGACAGGGCATTAAGGGGCTACACCTTC	CASSEAILDRALRGYTF
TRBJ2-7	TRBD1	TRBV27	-	TGTGCCAGCAGTTTAGGGGGACAGGACTACGAGCAGTACTTC	CASSLGGQDYEQYF
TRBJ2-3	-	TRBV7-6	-	TGTGCCAGCAGCCCTCCGGGAATCTTCACAGATACGCAGTATTTT	CASSPPGIFTDTQYF
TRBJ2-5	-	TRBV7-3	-	TGTGCCAGCAGCCGGGGACCTCAAGAGACCCAGTACTTC	CASSRGPQETQYF
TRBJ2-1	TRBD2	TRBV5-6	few	TGTGCCAGCAGCGCCAGACTAGCGGGATCTTACAATGAGCAGTTCTTC	CASSARLAGSYNEQFF
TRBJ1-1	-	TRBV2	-	TGTGCCAGCAGTGAATCGAGGGTTTCGAACACTGAAGCTTTCTTT	CASSESRVSNTEAFF
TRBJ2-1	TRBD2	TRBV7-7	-	TGTGCTAGCAGCCCGGGACTAGATTACAATGAGCAGTTCTTC	CASSPGLDYNEQFF
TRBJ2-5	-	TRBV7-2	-	TGTGCCAGCAGCTTACTGATACAGGCGGGAGAGACCCAGTACTTC	CASSLLIQAGETQYF
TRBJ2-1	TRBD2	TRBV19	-	TGTGCCAGTAGTATCTCACCCCCACTAGCGGGAAGGTCAGGAAAACACAATGAGCAGTTCTTC	CASSISPPLAGRSGKHNEQFF
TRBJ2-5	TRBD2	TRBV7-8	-	TGTGCCAGCAGCTCGTATAGCGGGAGGGGGGAGACCCAGTACTTC	CASSSYSGRGETQYF
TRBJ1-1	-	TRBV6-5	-	TGTGCCAGCAGTTACTCGAGGGCCGGAACTTTCTTT	CASSYSRAGTFF
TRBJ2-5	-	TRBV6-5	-	TGTGCCAGCAGTTACACCGGGACTTTAGAGACCCAGTACTTC	CASSYTGTLETQYF
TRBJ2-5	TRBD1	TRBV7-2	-	TGTGCCAGCAGCTTACACAGGGGGTTAGAGACCCAGTACTTC	CASSLHRGLETQYF
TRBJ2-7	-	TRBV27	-	TGTGCCAGCAGTTCCCTGTGGACAGCGCCAACCTACGAGCAGTACTTC	CASSSLWTAPTYEQYF
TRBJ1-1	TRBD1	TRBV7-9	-	TGTGCCAGCAGCGAGCTGGGACAGGGGACTGAAGCTTTCTTT	CASSELGQGTEAFF
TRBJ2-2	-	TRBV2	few	TGTGCCAGCAAGAGGGTGGTTACGGGACGGTTGACCGGGGAGCTGTTTTTT	CASKRVVTGRLTGELFF
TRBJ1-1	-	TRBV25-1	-	TGTGCCAGCAGTGTAAGCGTCAACACTGAAGCTTTCTTT	CASSVSVNTEAFF
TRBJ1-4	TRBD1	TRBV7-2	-	TGTGCCAGCAGCTTATGGATGGGACAGGGTGGGAATGAAAAACTGTTTTTT	CASSLWMGQGGNEKLFF
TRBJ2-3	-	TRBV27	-	TGTGCCAGCAGTTTTTTAATGGACGGCCCACCTAGCACAGATACGCAGTATTTT	CASSFLMDGPPSTDTQYF
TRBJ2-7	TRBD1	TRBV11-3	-	TGTGCCAGCAGCAAGAACAGGGGTGCCTACGAGCAGTACTTC	CASSKNRGAYEQYF
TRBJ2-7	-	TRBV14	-	TGTGCCAGCAGCCAAGATCTAGCCCTCCATAGGTACGAGCAGTACTTC	CASSQDLALHRYEQYF
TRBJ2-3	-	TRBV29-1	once	TGCAGCGTTGAAGGCATCCCGAAAGGTGGGAGCGCAGATACGCAGTATTTT	CSVEGIPKGGSADTQYF
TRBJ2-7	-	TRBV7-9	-	TGTGCCAGCAGCTTAGGGGCAGCTACCTACTACGAGCAGTACTTC	CASSLGAATYYEQYF
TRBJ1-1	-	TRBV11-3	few	TGTGCCAGCAGCCCATCATCCGACAGGCGGAACACTGAAGCTTTCTTT	CASSPSSDRRNTEAFF
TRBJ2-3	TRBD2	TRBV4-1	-	TGCGCCAGCAGCGAAAGCGGGGGCACAGATACGCAGTATTTT	CASSESGGTDTQYF
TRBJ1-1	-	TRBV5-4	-	TGTGCCAGCAGCACCCAAAAGGGACAATTGAACACTGAAGCTTTCTTT	CASSTQKGQLNTEAFF
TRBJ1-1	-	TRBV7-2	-	TGTGCCAGCAGCGCCGCAGGGGCCACTGAAGCTTTCTTT	CASSAAGATEAFF
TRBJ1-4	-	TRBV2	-	TGTGCCAGCAGCCTCGGGGTTGGAGAAAAACTGTTTTTT	CASSLGVGEKLFF
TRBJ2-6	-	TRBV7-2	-	TGTGCCAGCAGCTTAGAACTGAGGGGCGCTGGGGCCAACGTCCTGACTTTC	CASSLELRGAGANVLTF
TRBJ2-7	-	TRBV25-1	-	TGTGCCAGCAGTGACGGTGGGAATAGTGACGAGCAGTACTTC	CASSDGGNSDEQYF